This TCR beta chain is from a study of metastatic and nonmetastatic thyroid tumors. Looking at the study overall: For malignant and benign thyroid patients, tumor or nodule tissue and blood were the sources whose repertoires were compared. Study results and caveats: Significantly greater TCR beta diversity was reportedly found in malignant thyroid tumors than in benign nodules (in blood and tumor).

In this sample, this clone is large. Its antigen is not identified. All patients were treatment-naive before thyroid surgery. The CDR3 consists of 14 residues. Germline lookup yields CDR1 KGHDR and CDR2 SFDVKD. J gave up 7 bases and V 9 bases, and 10 bases lay outside the gene matches. Per the study methods: The distant-metastasis classifier for papillary thyroid cancer was built from CDR3 differences across clinicopathological groups. TCRdb redid the clone calls on the PCR reads using MiXCR. TCRdb's processing, not the study's, gives the V and J calls here. The table lists 90,000 or so clones, around 7.8% of them singletons, with 8.8% in the top ten.

Sequenced input: blood. This receptor was identified in a female donor with papillary thyroid cancer or a benign thyroid nodule (not recorded which). Some clones in this sample may be carry-over from other donors' samples. V gene TRBV24-1 combines with J gene TRBJ2-7, with 11 positions matching TRBD1. CDR3 nucleotide sequence: TGTGCCACCCGGACAGGGGGCGAGGCGGGAGAGCAGTACTTC. This translates into CATRTGGEAGEQYF.